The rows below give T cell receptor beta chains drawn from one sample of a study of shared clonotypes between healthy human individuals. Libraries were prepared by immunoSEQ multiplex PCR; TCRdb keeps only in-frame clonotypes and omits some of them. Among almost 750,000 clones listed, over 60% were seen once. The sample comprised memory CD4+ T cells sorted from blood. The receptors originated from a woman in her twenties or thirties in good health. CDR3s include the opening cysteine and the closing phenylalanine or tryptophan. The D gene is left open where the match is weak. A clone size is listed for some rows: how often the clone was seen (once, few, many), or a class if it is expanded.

CDR3 DNA: TGTGCCAGCAGCCAAGGAGGAAGCCCTCAGGCTTTCTTT; CDR3 protein: CASSQGGSPQAFF; V gene: TRBV7-2; D gene: .; clone size: .; J gene: TRBJ1-1
CDR3 DNA: TGTGCCAGCAGCGCCGGGAGGGACCAGTACTTC; CDR3 protein: CASSAGRDQYF; V gene: TRBV7-9; D gene: TRBD2; clone size: once; J gene: TRBJ2-7
CDR3 DNA: TGTGCCAGTAAAACAATAGGGACAGGGTCAGAGACCCAGTACTTC; CDR3 protein: CASKTIGTGSETQYF; V gene: TRBV19; D gene: TRBD1; clone size: .; J gene: TRBJ2-5
CDR3 DNA: TGCGCCAGCAGCTTAGGTACGGACAGCCTACGTGAGTACTTC; CDR3 protein: CASSLGTDSLREYF; V gene: TRBV5-1; D gene: .; clone size: .; J gene: TRBJ2-7
CDR3 DNA: TGTGCCAGCAGCTCCAGGACTAGCGGGAGGGCCGGTCGGAATGAGCAGTTCTTC; CDR3 protein: CASSSRTSGRAGRNEQFF; V gene: TRBV7-9; D gene: TRBD2; clone size: .; J gene: TRBJ2-1
CDR3 DNA: TGTGCCAGCAGCTCGGGACTGAACACTGAAGCTTTCTTT; CDR3 protein: CASSSGLNTEAFF; V gene: TRBV7-2; D gene: .; clone size: .; J gene: TRBJ1-1
CDR3 DNA: TGTGCCAGCTCTCGGACAAATGAAAAACTGTTTTTT; CDR3 protein: CASSRTNEKLFF; V gene: TRBV18; D gene: .; clone size: .; J gene: TRBJ1-4
CDR3 DNA: TGTGCCAGCAGTAGGGACAGGTCGCCCCACGAGCAGTACTTC; CDR3 protein: CASSRDRSPHEQYF; V gene: TRBV6-6; D gene: TRBD1; clone size: .; J gene: TRBJ2-7
CDR3 DNA: TGCAGCGTTGGTTATGTCGAGAACACTGAAGCTTTCTTT; CDR3 protein: CSVGYVENTEAFF; V gene: TRBV29-1; D gene: .; clone size: .; J gene: TRBJ1-1
CDR3 DNA: TGTGCCAGCAGCTTGGAGGTTTCGAGCTATGGCTACACCTTC; CDR3 protein: CASSLEVSSYGYTF; V gene: TRBV5-4; D gene: .; clone size: few; J gene: TRBJ1-2
CDR3 DNA: TGCGCCAGCAGCCAGGACGAGCGGCAGCCCCAGCATTTT; CDR3 protein: CASSQDERQPQHF; V gene: TRBV4-1; D gene: .; clone size: few; J gene: TRBJ1-5
CDR3 DNA: TGCGCCAGCAGCGGATCCGGGGCGGGAGGGACCTCCTACGAGCAGTACTTC; CDR3 protein: CASSGSGAGGTSYEQYF; V gene: TRBV5-1; D gene: TRBD2; clone size: .; J gene: TRBJ2-7
CDR3 DNA: TGTGCCAGCAGCCGCCCCCGACTAGCGGCGCAGTATTTT; CDR3 protein: CASSRPRLAAQYF; V gene: TRBV21-1; D gene: .; clone size: .; J gene: TRBJ2-3
CDR3 DNA: TGTGCCAGCTCACGGCTAGCGCTCACAGATACGCAGTATTTT; CDR3 protein: CASSRLALTDTQYF; V gene: TRBV18; D gene: .; clone size: .; J gene: TRBJ2-3
CDR3 DNA: TGTGCCAGCAGCTTAGTGGCGGGAGTCACCGGGGAGCTGTTTTTT; CDR3 protein: CASSLVAGVTGELFF; V gene: TRBV7-2; D gene: TRBD2; clone size: .; J gene: TRBJ2-2
CDR3 DNA: TGCGCCAGCAGCCAAGATTTGACAGCACTCTCCTACAATGAGCAGTTCTTC; CDR3 protein: CASSQDLTALSYNEQFF; V gene: TRBV4-1; D gene: .; clone size: .; J gene: TRBJ2-1
CDR3 DNA: TGCGCCAGCAGCCGGGGGGGCGGTTCGGCCGGGGAGCTGTTTTTT; CDR3 protein: CASSRGGGSAGELFF; V gene: TRBV10-1; D gene: TRBD2; clone size: .; J gene: TRBJ2-2
CDR3 DNA: TGCGCCAGCAGCTATTCGGGAGAGATCTACGAGCAGTACTTC; CDR3 protein: CASSYSGEIYEQYF; V gene: TRBV5-1; D gene: .; clone size: .; J gene: TRBJ2-7
CDR3 DNA: TGTGCCATCACTCCCGGGACTAGCGGGACGAGTGAGCAGTACTTC; CDR3 protein: CAITPGTSGTSEQYF; V gene: TRBV10-3; D gene: TRBD2; clone size: .; J gene: TRBJ2-7
CDR3 DNA: TGTGCCAGCAGTTTATGGGGCATCAACACTGAAGCTTTCTTT; CDR3 protein: CASSLWGINTEAFF; V gene: TRBV27; D gene: .; clone size: .; J gene: TRBJ1-1
CDR3 DNA: TGTGCCAGCAGTTTCGGCCCGCTAGGCTACACGCAGTATTTT; CDR3 protein: CASSFGPLGYTQYF; V gene: TRBV28; D gene: .; clone size: .; J gene: TRBJ2-3
CDR3 DNA: TGTGCCAGCAGCTTAGAGGTTGGGAGGGAAGCTTTCTTT; CDR3 protein: CASSLEVGREAFF; V gene: TRBV7-2; D gene: .; clone size: once; J gene: TRBJ1-1
CDR3 DNA: TGTGCCAGCAGTCGACAGGGTTCTCAGCCCCAGCATTTT; CDR3 protein: CASSRQGSQPQHF; V gene: TRBV27; D gene: TRBD1; clone size: .; J gene: TRBJ1-5
CDR3 DNA: TGTGCCAGCAGCCCGAAGGCGTCTAGCGGGACAGTCGATACGCAGTATTTT; CDR3 protein: CASSPKASSGTVDTQYF; V gene: TRBV5-4; D gene: TRBD2; clone size: once; J gene: TRBJ2-3
CDR3 DNA: TGTGCCAGCAGCTCAACTAGCGGGATCTACAATGAGCAGTTCTTC; CDR3 protein: CASSSTSGIYNEQFF; V gene: TRBV7-9; D gene: TRBD2; clone size: .; J gene: TRBJ2-1
CDR3 DNA: TGTGCCAGCAGTTACCCCTCAAGTAGCGGGTTACCCGATACGCAGTATTTT; CDR3 protein: CASSYPSSSGLPDTQYF; V gene: TRBV28; D gene: TRBD2; clone size: once; J gene: TRBJ2-3
CDR3 DNA: TGTGCCAGCAGATGGGACAGGTCTGGGGCCAACGTCCTGACTTTC; CDR3 protein: CASRWDRSGANVLTF; V gene: TRBV6-5; D gene: TRBD1; clone size: .; J gene: TRBJ2-6
CDR3 DNA: TGCGCCACATGGACCGGGGCGAACACCGGGGAGCTGTTTTTT; CDR3 protein: CATWTGANTGELFF; V gene: TRBV10-2; D gene: .; clone size: .; J gene: TRBJ2-2
CDR3 DNA: TGTGCCAGCAGCATACTGGACAGTAACACCGGGGAGCTGTTTTTT; CDR3 protein: CASSILDSNTGELFF; V gene: TRBV2; D gene: .; clone size: .; J gene: TRBJ2-2
CDR3 DNA: TGTGCCAGCAGAGACAGGACAAGCACAGATACGCAGTATTTT; CDR3 protein: CASRDRTSTDTQYF; V gene: TRBV6-1; D gene: .; clone size: .; J gene: TRBJ2-3
CDR3 DNA: TGTGCCAGTAGCCCACAACAGGGATTAAAAGATACGCAGTATTTT; CDR3 protein: CASSPQQGLKDTQYF; V gene: TRBV19; D gene: .; clone size: once; J gene: TRBJ2-3
CDR3 DNA: TGCGCCAGCAGCTTGGGTGAGATGGACAGGGATGCCTGGGGCTCTGGAAACACCATATATTTT; CDR3 protein: CASSLGEMDRDAWGSGNTIYF; V gene: TRBV5-1; D gene: TRBD1; clone size: .; J gene: TRBJ1-3
CDR3 DNA: TGTGCCAGTAGTATCCAAAACGACAGAAGGGGCTACACCTTC; CDR3 protein: CASSIQNDRRGYTF; V gene: TRBV19; D gene: .; clone size: .; J gene: TRBJ1-2
CDR3 DNA: TGCAGCGGGGGGACTAGCGGCTACGAGCAGTACTTC; CDR3 protein: CSGGTSGYEQYF; V gene: TRBV29-1; D gene: TRBD2; clone size: few; J gene: TRBJ2-7
CDR3 DNA: TGTGCCAGCAGCCCACAAAACAACCCGGATCTCGCCTACAATGAGCAGTTCTTC; CDR3 protein: CASSPQNNPDLAYNEQFF; V gene: TRBV7-3; D gene: .; clone size: .; J gene: TRBJ2-1
CDR3 DNA: TGCGCCAGCAGTGCAAGCGGGAACACTGAAGCTTTCTTT; CDR3 protein: CASSASGNTEAFF; V gene: TRBV10-2; D gene: .; clone size: .; J gene: TRBJ1-1
CDR3 DNA: TGTGCCAGCAGTTTAGTGCGCGATCGAGACGAGCAGTACTTC; CDR3 protein: CASSLVRDRDEQYF; V gene: TRBV27; D gene: .; clone size: once; J gene: TRBJ2-7
CDR3 DNA: TGTGCCAGCAGTGAGGGTCTTACTAATCAGCCCCAGCATTTT; CDR3 protein: CASSEGLTNQPQHF; V gene: TRBV2; D gene: .; clone size: .; J gene: TRBJ1-5
CDR3 DNA: TGTGCCAGCAGTGTTCGGACTAGCGGGAGGAAGTACTTC; CDR3 protein: CASSVRTSGRKYF; V gene: TRBV27; D gene: TRBD2; clone size: .; J gene: TRBJ2-7
CDR3 DNA: TGCGCCAGCAGCTTGGCAAGACAGGGGAGAGGCTACGAGCAGTACTTC; CDR3 protein: CASSLARQGRGYEQYF; V gene: TRBV5-1; D gene: TRBD1; clone size: few; J gene: TRBJ2-7
CDR3 DNA: TGTGCCAGCAGCCAAGGTAAGGGTACTATGAACACTGAAGCTTTCTTT; CDR3 protein: CASSQGKGTMNTEAFF; V gene: TRBV4-2; D gene: .; clone size: .; J gene: TRBJ1-1
CDR3 DNA: TGTGCCAGCAGCTTAACTCTAGGGGATACGCAGTATTTT; CDR3 protein: CASSLTLGDTQYF; V gene: TRBV7-3; D gene: .; clone size: few; J gene: TRBJ2-3
CDR3 DNA: TGCGCCAGCAGCCCGGGCCAAAACAAAGAGACCCAGTACTTC; CDR3 protein: CASSPGQNKETQYF; V gene: TRBV5-1; D gene: .; clone size: few; J gene: TRBJ2-5
CDR3 DNA: TGTGCCAGCAGTGACAGGAGAACCTATGGCTACACCTTC; CDR3 protein: CASSDRRTYGYTF; V gene: TRBV2; D gene: .; clone size: .; J gene: TRBJ1-2
CDR3 DNA: TGTGCCAGCGGACCCGGGACAGGAGTGTTTGAGCAGTACTTC; CDR3 protein: CASGPGTGVFEQYF; V gene: TRBV6-5; D gene: TRBD1; clone size: .; J gene: TRBJ2-7
CDR3 DNA: TGTGCCAGCAGTCAAACAGGGACCTATAATGAAAAACTGTTTTTT; CDR3 protein: CASSQTGTYNEKLFF; V gene: TRBV2; D gene: .; clone size: .; J gene: TRBJ1-4
CDR3 DNA: TGCAGTGCTACCCCGTCCTACGAGCAGTACTTC; CDR3 protein: CSATPSYEQYF; V gene: TRBV20-1; D gene: .; clone size: .; J gene: TRBJ2-7
CDR3 DNA: TGTGCCAGCAGTTTAACATCGACAGGGGGCATCTTACCCCTCCACTTT; CDR3 protein: CASSLTSTGGILPLHF; V gene: TRBV27; D gene: TRBD1; clone size: .; J gene: TRBJ1-6
CDR3 DNA: TGTGCCAGTAGAACTAGCGGGTGGGCCTACAATGAGCAGTTCTTC; CDR3 protein: CASRTSGWAYNEQFF; V gene: TRBV19; D gene: TRBD2; clone size: .; J gene: TRBJ2-1
CDR3 DNA: TGTGCCAGCAGCTCCGGGACAGGGCTTTACTACGAGCAGTACTTC; CDR3 protein: CASSSGTGLYYEQYF; V gene: TRBV5-4; D gene: TRBD1; clone size: .; J gene: TRBJ2-7
CDR3 DNA: TGTGCCAGCAGTGAAGACGGAAGGGCCTATGAGCAGTTCTTC; CDR3 protein: CASSEDGRAYEQFF; V gene: TRBV6-1; D gene: .; clone size: few; J gene: TRBJ2-1
CDR3 DNA: TGTGCCAGCAGCAGGGGACAGGGGAGCTCCTACGAGCAGTACTTC; CDR3 protein: CASSRGQGSSYEQYF; V gene: TRBV9; D gene: TRBD1; clone size: .; J gene: TRBJ2-7
CDR3 DNA: TGTGCCAGCAGCTTATCCTCGAGAGGGGGGAACACTGAAGCTTTCTTT; CDR3 protein: CASSLSSRGGNTEAFF; V gene: TRBV27; D gene: .; clone size: few; J gene: TRBJ1-1
CDR3 DNA: TGTGCCAGCGAAAACTCTGGAGCTAACTATGGCTACACCTTC; CDR3 protein: CASENSGANYGYTF; V gene: TRBV5-4; D gene: .; clone size: few; J gene: TRBJ1-2
CDR3 DNA: TGTGCCAGCAGTCCACAGGGGGTAAATGAGCAGTTCTTC; CDR3 protein: CASSPQGVNEQFF; V gene: TRBV2; D gene: TRBD1; clone size: once; J gene: TRBJ2-1
CDR3 DNA: TGTGCCATCAGTGAGTCAGGTTGGGGACTAGCGTTGGATACGCAGTATTTT; CDR3 protein: CAISESGWGLALDTQYF; V gene: TRBV10-3; D gene: TRBD2; clone size: once; J gene: TRBJ2-3
CDR3 DNA: TGCGCCAGCAGCTTGGAGGCCACGGACGTGGGCTACACCTTC; CDR3 protein: CASSLEATDVGYTF; V gene: TRBV5-1; D gene: .; clone size: .; J gene: TRBJ1-2
CDR3 DNA: TGTGCCAGTAGTACCAAGAGGACAGCCCGAGAATATCAGCCCCAGCATTTT; CDR3 protein: CASSTKRTAREYQPQHF; V gene: TRBV19; D gene: .; clone size: .; J gene: TRBJ1-5
CDR3 DNA: TGTGCCAGCTCGCATGGGACTAGCAAAGAGACCCAGTACTTC; CDR3 protein: CASSHGTSKETQYF; V gene: TRBV18; D gene: TRBD2; clone size: once; J gene: TRBJ2-5